This T cell receptor (beta chain) was identified in a study of T cell changes during pregnancy in multiple sclerosis. Generated by immunoSEQ multiplex PCR, the TCRdb table keeps only in-frame clones and is missing some. The profile shows about 44,000 clones, about 96% of them singletons. V trimming: 8 bases; J trimming: 6 bases; junction bases outside the gene matches: 8. This CDR3 is built from 12 residues. The germline V gene encodes CDR1 SQVTM and CDR2 ANQGSEA. The input for sequencing was peripheral blood, taken in the second trimester of pregnancy. This chain links TRBV29-1 with TRBJ1-1; 8 bases fit TRBD1. The origin of this receptor is a female donor with multiple sclerosis, enrolled in a pregnancy study. CDR3 loop: CSFRTGSSEAFF. CDR3 coding DNA: TGCAGCTTCAGGACAGGGTCTTCTGAAGCTTTCTTT.